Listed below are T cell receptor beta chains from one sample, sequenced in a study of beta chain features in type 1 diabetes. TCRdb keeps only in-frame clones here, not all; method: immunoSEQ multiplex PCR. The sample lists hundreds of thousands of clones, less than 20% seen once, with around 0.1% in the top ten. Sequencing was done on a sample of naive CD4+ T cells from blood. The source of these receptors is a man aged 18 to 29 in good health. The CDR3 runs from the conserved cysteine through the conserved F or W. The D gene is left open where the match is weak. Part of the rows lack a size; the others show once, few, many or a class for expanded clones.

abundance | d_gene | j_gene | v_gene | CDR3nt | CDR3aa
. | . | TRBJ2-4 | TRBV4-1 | TGCGCCAGCAGCCAAGGCCCTTTGGACGTATTAGCCAAAAACATTCAGTACTTC | CASSQGPLDVLAKNIQYF
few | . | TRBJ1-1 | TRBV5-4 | TGTGCCAGCAGCCGTGGGACGTTGAACACTGAAGCTTTCTTT | CASSRGTLNTEAFF
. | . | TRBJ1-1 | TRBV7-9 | TGTGCCAGCAGCTTAAATTCGGGTATGAACACTGAAGCTTTCTTT | CASSLNSGMNTEAFF
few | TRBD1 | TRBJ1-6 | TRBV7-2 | TGTGCCAGCAGCTTAGCCCGGGACAGTTATTCACCCCTCCACTTT | CASSLARDSYSPLHF
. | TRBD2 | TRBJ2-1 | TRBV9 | TGTGCCAGCAGCCCAATAGGACTAGCGGGGGGAAATGAGCAGTTCTTC | CASSPIGLAGGNEQFF
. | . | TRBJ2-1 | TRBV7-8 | TGTGCCAGCAGCTTCTCGGGGGTGAGCTCCTACAATGAGCAGTTCTTC | CASSFSGVSSYNEQFF
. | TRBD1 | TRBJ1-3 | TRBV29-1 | TGCAGCGTTGGACAGGGCGCTGGAAACACCATATATTTT | CSVGQGAGNTIYF
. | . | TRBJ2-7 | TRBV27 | TGTGCCAGCAGTTTTTACAGGGCTAGCTCCTACGAGCAGTACTTC | CASSFYRASSYEQYF
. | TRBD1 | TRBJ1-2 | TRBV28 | TGTGCCAGCAGTTTACCCACGACCAGGGGGCGAAGCTATGGCTACACCTTC | CASSLPTTRGRSYGYTF
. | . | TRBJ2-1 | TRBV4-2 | TGTGCCAGCAGCCAAGATATAGGGGCAGGGAGCTACAATGAGCAGTTCTTC | CASSQDIGAGSYNEQFF
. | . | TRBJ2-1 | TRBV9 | TGTGCCAGCAGCGTAGAGGTGGCGGGGTACAATGAGCAGTTCTTC | CASSVEVAGYNEQFF
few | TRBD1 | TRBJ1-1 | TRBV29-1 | TGCAGCGTCAACAGGGGAGACACTGAAGCTTTCTTT | CSVNRGDTEAFF
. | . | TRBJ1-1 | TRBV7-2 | TGTGCCAGCAGCCGTGACGCGGCAGGAGCTTTCTTT | CASSRDAAGAFF
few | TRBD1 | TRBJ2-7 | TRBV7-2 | TGTGCCAGCAGCTTCCGGCAGGGGGCCGACTACGAGCAGTACTTC | CASSFRQGADYEQYF
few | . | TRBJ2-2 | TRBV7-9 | TGTGCCAGCAGCAAACAGGGTAGCAACACCGGGGAGCTGTTTTTT | CASSKQGSNTGELFF
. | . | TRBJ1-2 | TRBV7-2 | TGTGCCAGCAGCCAATCCAGCTTTAACTATGGCTACACCTTC | CASSQSSFNYGYTF
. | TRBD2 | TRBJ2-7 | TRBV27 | TGTGCCAGCAGTCCATCGGTGAGCGGGAGGGCGGGTGAGCAGTACTTC | CASSPSVSGRAGEQYF
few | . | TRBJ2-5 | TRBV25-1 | TGTGCCAGCAGTGAACTCTCGTGGGGTTCGGTGGAGACCCAGTACTTC | CASSELSWGSVETQYF
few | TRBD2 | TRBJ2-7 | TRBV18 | TGTGCCAGCTCATCGGCCCGGACTAGCGGGTTGTACGAGCAGTACTTC | CASSSARTSGLYEQYF
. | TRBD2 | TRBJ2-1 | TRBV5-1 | TGCGCCAGCAGCTTACATGCGGGAGAGAGCTACAATGAGCAGTTCTTC | CASSLHAGESYNEQFF
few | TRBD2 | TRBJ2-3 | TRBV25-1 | TGTGCCAGCATTGACGGGGGGGCCTGGACCACAGATACGCAGTATTTT | CASIDGGAWTTDTQYF
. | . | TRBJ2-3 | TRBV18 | TGTGCCAGCTCACTCCTAGTTAAAGATACGCAGTATTTT | CASSLLVKDTQYF
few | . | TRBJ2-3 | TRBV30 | TGTGCCTGGAGTGTCCCTCCGACTCTTAGCACAGATACGCAGTATTTT | CAWSVPPTLSTDTQYF
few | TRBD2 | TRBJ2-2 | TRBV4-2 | TGTGCCACCCGGACTAGCGGGATCCTGTCTACCGGGGAGCTGTTTTTT | CATRTSGILSTGELFF
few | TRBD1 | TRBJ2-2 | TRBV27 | TGTGCCAGCAGTTTATTCCGGACAGGGGTCGTGGAGCTGTTTTTT | CASSLFRTGVVELFF
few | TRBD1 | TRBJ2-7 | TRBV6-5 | TGTGCCAGCAGGTACGGGACAGGGGCAACCTACGAGCAGTACTTC | CASRYGTGATYEQYF
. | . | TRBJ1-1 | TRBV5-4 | TGTGCCAGCAGCTTGGGCACTGAAGCTTTCTTT | CASSLGTEAFF
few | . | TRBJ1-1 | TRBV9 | TGTGCCAGCAGCCCTCCGAGGGGAAGGGGGAACACTGAAGCTTTCTTT | CASSPPRGRGNTEAFF